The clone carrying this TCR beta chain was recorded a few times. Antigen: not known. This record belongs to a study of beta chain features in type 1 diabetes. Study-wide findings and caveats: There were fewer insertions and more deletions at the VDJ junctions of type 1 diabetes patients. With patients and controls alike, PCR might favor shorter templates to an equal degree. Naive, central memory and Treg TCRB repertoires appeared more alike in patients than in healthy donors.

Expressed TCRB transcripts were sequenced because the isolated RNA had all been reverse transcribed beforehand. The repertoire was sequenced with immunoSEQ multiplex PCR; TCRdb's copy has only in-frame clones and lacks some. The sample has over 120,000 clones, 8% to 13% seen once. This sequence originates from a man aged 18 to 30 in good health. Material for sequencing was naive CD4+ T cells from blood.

The CDR3 coding sequence is TGTGCCAGCAAGTTAGCTGGGGCCAACGTCCTGACTTTC. Translation gives CASKLAGANVLTF. The gene calls are TRBV7-9 and TRBJ2-6, with D uncertain. Between the trimmed V and J ends, which lost 7 bases and 2 bases, there was a span of 6 bases. The CDR3 totals 13 residues. Per germline, CDR1 SEHNR and CDR2 FQNEAQ (reference sequence). Full variable domain (missing parts from reference TRBV7-9 and TRBJ2-6): DTGVSQNPRHKITKRGQNVTFRCDPISEHNRLYWYRQTLGQGPEFLTYFQNEAQLEKSRLLSDRFSAERPKGSFSTLEIQRTEQGDSAMYLCASKLAGANVLTFGAGSRLTVL.